This T cell receptor beta chain was sequenced in a study of Graves' ophthalmopathy and Graves' hyperthyroidism (dated by TCRdb to the late 2010s). At the level of the whole study: Hyperthyroidism was considered stable if no progression to ophthalmopathy occurred within 18 months of follow-up. To tell Graves' ophthalmopathy apart from Graves' hyperthyroidism, and to predict which patients would progress to ophthalmopathy, the study relied on TCR beta repertoire signatures. In five or six hyperthyroidism patients, T-cell repertoires of thyroid tissue and blood were compared. To explore V-J signatures distinguishing ophthalmopathy from hyperthyroidism, a discovery set of approximately 100 patients (around 44 ophthalmopathy, roughly 55 stable hyperthyroidism) was enrolled. In total, 135 blood samples were TCR-sequenced: roughly 45 ophthalmopathy, some 75 hyperthyroidism and some 17 hyperthyroidism-to-ophthalmopathy patients. After sampling, hyperthyroidism patients received methimazole starting at 30 mg daily, and ophthalmopathy patients received high-dose intravenous methylprednisolone. An independent validation cohort comprised around 20 hyperthyroidism patients and over 15 patients who later progressed from hyperthyroidism to ophthalmopathy. Overall study results and their limits: Sample size was not statistically predetermined, and group allocation was not concealed from the investigators. Most expanded thyroid clonotypes with a frequency above 0.001 also appeared in blood, which suggests that blood repertoires may reflect the immune response in the thyroid. In validation, the model predicted ophthalmopathy progression with nearly 71% sensitivity and 72.22% specificity; about a dozen predicted patients were CT-confirmed with GO in a median of approximately 6.2 months. The 13-signature model separated ophthalmopathy from stable hyperthyroidism with approximately 90% sensitivity and about 81% specificity in cross-validation, and 80%/75% in the test set.

This clonotype showed up many times. This clone's antigen is unknown. No base quality information exists; no much larger clone differs at one position. For repertoire sequencing, the TCR beta CDR3 regions were amplified from RNA transcripts. HTBI primers and the Qiagen OneStep RT-PCR kit were used in a first-round RT-PCR, which was followed by a second-round multiplex PCR, size selection and purification. Libraries were sequenced paired-end with 100 bp reads on an Illumina HiSeq2000. The authors' analysis ran thus. SOAPnuke was used to process the reads, throwing out any read that had adapters, had uncalled bases, had a mean Phred below 15, or lacked an exact constant-primer or identifier match. High-quality paired reads were merged with COPE v1.2.5. Clonotypes were defined as unique nucleotide sequences and were aligned to IMGT TRB V, D and J references using MiTCR v1.1. The analysis was limited to V-J combinations with a frequency above 0.0001, which together covered 99.2% of repertoires. For each V-J combination, a TCR clonal expansion and chaos score was defined as F50 clonal expansion divided by the chaos observed in the TCRdist matrix. Features were reduced by Welch's t-statistics and random forest to approximately 13 V-J combinations, which fed a naive Bayes classifier. Thyroid-blood repertoire similarity was quantified with the Morisita-Horn index. Starting from the raw public reads, TCRdb applied fastp trimming at Q25, assembled clones with MiXCR and retained in-frame beta chains. Each record represents a unique CDR3 protein, reported with the most common genes and DNA among its rows. The V and J calls and clone size are TCRdb's, not the authors'. A total of around 1.1 million distinct CDR3 sequences appear in this sample, 35% to 40% of them only once. The top ten constitute more than 9.5% of the sample.

Patients with hyperthyroidism were aged 18 to 65 years, had been newly diagnosed, and had a disease duration of less than 2 months. Patients were excluded if they had other autoimmune diseases, uncontrolled infections, pregnancy or lactation. Diagnosis was based on clinical symptoms, serum thyroxine, TRAb, thyroid ultrasound and orbital computed tomography. Total RNA was extracted with Trizol reagent and quality-checked on an Agilent 2100 Bioanalyzer. The sample consisted of peripheral blood or thyroid tissue (not recorded which). The receptor was isolated from an adult man with Graves' hyperthyroidism.

The DNA sequence is TGTGCCAGCAGCAAAAACAGGGGGACCGGGGAGCTGTTTTTT. It specifies CASSKNRGTGELFF. In this chain, TRBV14 is recombined with TRBJ2-2, with 8 bases aligning to TRBD1. The CDR3 sequence holds 14 residues, the cysteine and phenylalanine included. The CDR3 DNA has 42 bases and is translated from base 1. Germline trimming amounts to 5 bases on V and 5 bases on J, with 4 as the count of junction bases outside the gene matches. CDR1 and CDR2, per the germline V gene, are SGHDN and FVKESK. With the rest looked up from the reference TRBV14 and TRBJ2-2 genes rather than sequenced, the full variable domain is EAGVTQFPSHSVIEKGQTVTLRCDPISGHDNLYWYRRVMGKEIKFLLHFVKESKQDESGMPNNRFLAERTGGTYSTLKVQPAELEDSGVYFCASSKNRGTGELFFGEGSRLTVL.